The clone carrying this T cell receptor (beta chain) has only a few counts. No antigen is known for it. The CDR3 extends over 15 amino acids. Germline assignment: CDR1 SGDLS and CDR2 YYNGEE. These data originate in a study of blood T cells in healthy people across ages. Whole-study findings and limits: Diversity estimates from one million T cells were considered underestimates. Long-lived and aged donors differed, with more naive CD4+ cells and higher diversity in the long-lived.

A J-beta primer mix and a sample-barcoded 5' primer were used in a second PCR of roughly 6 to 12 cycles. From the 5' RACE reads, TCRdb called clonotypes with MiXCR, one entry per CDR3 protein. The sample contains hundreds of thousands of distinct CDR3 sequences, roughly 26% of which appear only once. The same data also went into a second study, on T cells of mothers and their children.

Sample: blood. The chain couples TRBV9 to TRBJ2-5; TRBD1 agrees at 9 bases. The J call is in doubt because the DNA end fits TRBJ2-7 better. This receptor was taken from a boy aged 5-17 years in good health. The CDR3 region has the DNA TGTGCCAGCAGCGTAGCGGGGACAGGGATCTACGAGCAGTACTTC. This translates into CASSVAGTGIYEQYF.